This TCR beta chain emerged from a study of Graves' ophthalmopathy and Graves' hyperthyroidism. Amplified TCR beta CDR3 regions were obtained using RNA transcripts as template. HTBI primers were employed in first-round RT-PCR, then a second-round multiplex PCR followed. A single record per CDR3 protein comes from TCRdb applying MiXCR to the multiplex PCR reads. The table lists 400,000 or so distinct CDR3 sequences, 15% of them singletons. This clonotype was seen at least ten times. Trimming cost V 3 bases and J 3 bases; bases outside gene matches: 10. The CDR3 is 15 amino acids. CDR1 DFQATT and CDR2 SNEGSKA come from the germline V gene (reference sequence).

This chain joins TRBV20-1 and TRBJ1-1; TRBD1 matches 7 bases. Sequenced input: peripheral blood. The clonotype originates from a woman aged 18-30 years with stable Graves' hyperthyroidism. The CDR3 DNA follows: TGCAGTGCTAGTGGAGAGTCCACAGGGGACACTGAAGCTTTCTTT. As protein: CSASGESTGDTEAFF.